The 26 T cell receptor beta chains below all came from one sample that was sequenced in a study of blood T cells in healthy people across ages. A second PCR, run for roughly 7 to 11 cycles, used a sample-barcoded 5' primer plus a J-beta primer mix. TCRdb reanalysed the 5' RACE reads using MiXCR and keeps one entry per CDR3 protein. The table includes roughly 640,000 distinct CDR3 sequences, 25% to 35% detected once. Sequencing was done on a sample of blood. The receptors stem from a woman aged 80 or over in good health.

This clonotype appeared many times. The rearrangement links TRBV28 to TRBJ2-1, with 11 bases matching TRBD2. The germline V gene encodes CDR1 MDHEN and CDR2 SYDVKM. V lost 6 bases and J lost 4; bases outside the gene matches: 5. CDR3 length: 15 residues. CDR3 sequence (DNA): TGTGCCAGCAGCCGGACTAGCGGGCGATACAATGAGCAGTTCTTC. Its protein is CASSRTSGRYNEQFF.

Ten or more counts support this clonotype. V gene TRBV5-1 combines with J gene TRBJ2-5, with D perhaps given as TRBD1 or TRBD2 (5 bases each). Germline CDR1 is SGHRS and CDR2 is YFSETQ. The V end was cut by 0 bases, the J end by 5 bases, with 14 bases between. CDR3 length equals 15 residues. The DNA for the CDR3 is TGCGCCAGCAGCTTGGTCGGGGCTTCAGGGGAGACCCAGTACTTC. This gives the protein CASSLVGASGETQYF.

About this clonotype: A read error may explain this, as a much larger clone is one base away. Because it lacks the conserved phenylalanine or tryptophan at the end, this CDR3 is likely a read error. V is TRBV6-5 and J is TRBJ1-1, with 10 nucleotides matching TRBD1. Germline V CDR1 and CDR2: MNHEY, SVGAGI. V trimming: 2 bases; J trimming: 8 bases; junction bases outside the gene matches: 11. The CDR3 has 16 residues. The CDR3 loop is CASSYTPGQGRLEAFV. Here the CDR3 DNA reads TGTGCCAGCAGTTACACACCGGGACAGGGGCGTCTCGAAGCTTTCGTT.

The chain employs TRBV2 and TRBJ2-1; D perhaps matches TRBD2 (6 bases). In germline, CDR1 is SNHLY, CDR2 FYNNEI. The CDR3 has 17 amino acids. V lost 4 bases, J lost 6 bases, and 22 bases lay in between. CDR3 sequence: CASSVLLELAFGNEQFF. The CDR3 region has the DNA TGTGCCAGCAGTGTGTTGCTGGAACTAGCTTTCGGCAATGAGCAGTTCTTC.

This clonotype has just one count. A read error may be the cause here, since a much bigger clone is one base away. The V and J genes are TRBV19 and TRBJ2-3; D is unclear. This CDR3 is built from 11 residues. Germline CDR1 and CDR2: LNHDA and SQIVND (reference sequence). The CDR3: CASGYGDTQDF. DNA of the CDR3: TGTGCCAGTGGCTACGGAGATACGCAGGATTTT.

For this clonotype: One base away lies a much larger clone, so this may be a sequencing read error. The chain recombines TRBV27 with TRBJ1-6; possible D gene TRBD1, 6 bases. This CDR3 has 12 amino acids. CDR1 and CDR2 (germline): MNHEY, SMNVEV (reference sequence). Between the trimmed V and J ends, which lost 9 bases and 10 bases, there was a span of 13 bases. DNA for the CDR3: TGTGCCAGGCGGGACACAGGATCACCCCTCCACTTT. It yields the protein CARRDTGSPLHF.

A few counts support this clonotype. Just one base apart from a much larger clone, this may be a read error. CDR3 nucleotides: TGCAGCGTTCGGTCTGTGAGTGGTGAGCAGTTCTTC. This translates into CSVRSVSGEQFF. This sequence joins TRBV29-1 and TRBJ2-1, with D unclear. V was pared by 5 bases and J by 9 bases, with 14 bases between. The CDR3 consists of 12 residues. Germline-derived CDR1 and CDR2 are SQVTM and ANQGSEA.

This clonotype showed up many times. The chain has TRBV5-1 and TRBJ2-7; 13 nucleotides agree with TRBD2. Trimming took 0 bases from V and 5 from J; bases not matched to a gene: 2. The CDR3 extends over 15 amino acids. Per germline, CDR1 SGHRS and CDR2 YFSETQ. CDR3: CASSLAGTSGDEQYF. Here the CDR3 DNA reads TGCGCCAGCAGCTTGGCGGGGACTAGCGGGGACGAGCAGTACTTC.

The gene calls are TRBV10-3 and TRBJ2-7, with a possible D match to TRBD2 (6 bases). CDR1 is ENHRY and CDR2 is SYGVKD in the germline V gene. The CDR3 totals 14 residues. V lost 4 bases and J lost 5, with 15 bases in between. CDR3 nucleotides: TGTGCCATCAGTGTCAGGGAGGTCGAGAACGAGCAGTACTTC. This translates into CAISVREVENEQYF.

This clonotype was observed at least ten times. The chain recombines TRBV4-1 with TRBJ2-7; a possible D gene is TRBD1 (5 bases). Germline assignment: CDR1 MGHRA and CDR2 YSYEKL. V was shortened by 4 bases and J by 3 bases, with 13 bases between the two germline ends. The CDR3 is 14 amino acids. The CDR3 protein is CASSLGLGNYEQYF. The DNA of the CDR3 is TGCGCCAGCAGCCTGGGGCTAGGCAACTACGAGCAGTACTTC.

The rearrangement joins TRBV7-2 to TRBJ2-4, with TRBD1 matching over 11 bases. Losses at the gene ends were 5 bases for V and 1 base for J; bases not matched to a gene: 7. The CDR3 has 17 residues. Germline lookup yields CDR1 SGHTA and CDR2 FQGNSA. The CDR3 is CASSRRGQGVAKNIQYF. As DNA, the CDR3 is TGTGCCAGCAGCCGAAGGGGACAGGGGGTTGCCAAAAACATTCAGTACTTC.

The chain couples TRBV7-9 to TRBJ2-7, with TRBD2 matching 12 bases. The CDR3 extends over 15 amino acids. V was pared by 5 bases and J by 7 bases, with 9 bases of the junction left unmatched. Looked up from germline, CDR1 is SEHNR and CDR2 is FQNEAQ (reference sequence). CDR3 in amino acids: CASSPSSGGDNEQYF. DNA of the CDR3: TGTGCCAGCAGCCCCTCTAGCGGGGGGGACAATGAGCAGTACTTC.

This clonotype was observed many times. This chain uses TRBV5-6 with TRBJ1-2, with TRBD1 identical over 7 bases. Looked up from germline, CDR1 is SGHDT and CDR2 is YYEEEE. J was trimmed by 5 bases and V by 2 bases; bases with no gene match: 6. The CDR3 is made up of 14 amino acids. The DNA for the CDR3 is TGTGCCAGCAGCTTCGTCGACAGGGTGTATGGCTACACCTTC. This translates into CASSFVDRVYGYTF.

The chain carries TRBV6-1 and TRBJ1-4, with a possible D match to TRBD1 (5 bases). This CDR3 comprises 14 residues. Germline V CDR1 and CDR2: MNHNS, SASEGT. The V and J ends lost 7 bases and 10 bases respectively, with 19 bases between them. CDR3 in DNA: TGTGCCAGCACCTGTGGGGGGGGAGACAGAAAACTGTTTTTT. This encodes CASTCGGGDRKLFF.

In this sample, this clonotype turned up a few times. V and J are TRBV3-1 and TRBJ2-5, with 7 bases that match TRBD2. The DNA end favors TRBJ2-7, so the J call may be wrong. Looked up from germline, CDR1 is LGHDT and CDR2 is YNNKEL (reference sequence). This CDR3 has 13 amino acids. As DNA, the CDR3 is TGTGCCAGCAGCCAATGGCGGGGGAACGAGCAGTACTTC. This encodes CASSQWRGNEQYF.

In this sample, this clonotype turned up many times. V gene TRBV15 combines with J gene TRBJ1-2, with D uncertain. The CDR3 is 14 residues long. Germline values: CDR1 LNHNV, CDR2 YYDKDF (reference sequence). V was cut by 5 bases and J by 4 bases, with 14 bases left in between. For the CDR3, the DNA is TGTGCCACCAGCCCAACCCGGGATTCCTATGGCTACACCTTC. It specifies CATSPTRDSYGYTF. Full variable domain (remainder filled in from reference TRBV15 and TRBJ1-2): DAMVIQNPRYQVTQFGKPVTLSCSQTLNHNVMYWYQQKSSQAPKLLFHYYDKDFNNEADTPDNFQSRRPNTSFCFLDIRSPGLGDTAMYLCATSPTRDSYGYTFGSGTRLTVV.

To note about this clonotype: With a much larger clone just one base away, this may be a read error. This chain joins TRBV7-2 and TRBJ2-1; the D gene is possibly TRBD1 (6 bases). The CDR3 loop spans 14 amino acids. Germline V gene sequence: CDR1 SGHTA, CDR2 FQGNSA. The CDR3 loop is CASSLAQGLNGQFF. The CDR3 DNA sequence: TGTGCCAGCAGCTTAGCGCAGGGGTTGAATGGGCAGTTCTTC.

This clonotype was observed a few times. The rearrangement links TRBV3-1 to TRBJ1-1; no clear D. The CDR3 covers 14 residues. The germline gives CDR1 LGHDT, CDR2 YNNKEL (reference sequence). Trimming left V 4 bases short and J 3 bases short, with 12 bases between. CDR3 DNA sequence: TGTGCCAGCAGCCGACGCAGGACGGACACTGAAGCTTTCTTT. Protein product: CASSRRRTDTEAFF. Looking up the rest from reference TRBV3-1 and TRBJ1-1 gives the full variable domain: DTAVSQTPKYLVTQMGNDKSIKCEQNLGHDTMYWYKQDSKKFLKIMFSYNNKELIINETVPNRFSPKSPDKAHLNLHINSLELGDSAVYFCASSRRRTDTEAFFGQGTRLTVV.

About this clonotype: One end of the junction varies from germline; a read error may be responsible. The rearrangement joins TRBV9 to TRBJ2-2; D is tentatively TRBD1 or TRBD2 (6 bases each). CDR3 size: 15 residues. Per the germline V gene, CDR1 is SGDLS and CDR2 is YYNGEE. CDR3 amino acids: CASRRGALNTGGLFF. DNA for the CDR3: TGTGCCAGCAGAAGGGGGGCATTGAACACCGGGGGGCTGTTTTTT. The variable domain in full, with the rest retrieved from reference TRBV9 and TRBJ2-2, is DSGVTQTPKHLITATGQRVTLRCSPRSGDLSVYWYQQSLDQGLQFLIQYYNGEERAKGNILERFSAQQFPDLHSELNLSSLELGDSALYFCASRRGALNTGGLFFGEGSRLTVL.

The sample holds a few counts of this clonotype. V and J are TRBV7-9 and TRBJ1-4; no clear D. This CDR3 spans 14 amino acids. Per germline, CDR1 SEHNR and CDR2 FQNEAQ (reference sequence). V lost 1 base and J lost 8, with 11 bases in between. CDR3 nucleotide sequence: TGTGCCAGCAGCTTAGAAGGACTGGGGGAAAAACTGTTTTTT. Translating gives CASSLEGLGEKLFF.

This clonotype was counted many times. The J gene is TRBJ1-5, the V gene TRBV15; unclear D gene. The CDR3 consists of 17 residues. V lost 7 bases, J lost 0 bases, and 19 bases lay in between. The V gene's germline CDR1 is LNHNV and CDR2 YYDKDF (reference sequence). The CDR3 DNA sequence: TGTGCCACCAACAACCGGACGGGGAGTTATAGCAATCAGCCCCAGCATTTT. This sequence encodes CATNNRTGSYSNQPQHF. Filled out from reference TRBV15 and TRBJ1-5, the complete variable domain reads DAMVIQNPRYQVTQFGKPVTLSCSQTLNHNVMYWYQQKSSQAPKLLFHYYDKDFNNEADTPDNFQSRRPNTSFCFLDIRSPGLGDTAMYLCATNNRTGSYSNQPQHFGDGTRLSIL.

This chain uses TRBV6-5 with TRBJ1-3; tentative D call: TRBD1 (6 bases). Trimming removed 4 bases from V and 1 base from J, with 26 bases in between. This CDR3 is built from 20 residues. Looked up from germline, CDR1 is MNHEY and CDR2 is SVGAGI. The CDR3 nucleotides read TGTGCCAGCAGTTCCATAGGTCAGGGGAGGGGTTCTAAATCTGGAAACACCATATATTTT. It specifies CASSSIGQGRGSKSGNTIYF.

In the case of this clonotype: Possible read error: a much larger clone is one base away. The rearrangement uses TRBV20-1 and TRBJ2-1; a weak D match, TRBD2 (5 bases). The J call could be wrong; TRBJ2-7 is a better fit for the DNA end. The CDR3 runs to 14 residues. The germline gives CDR1 DFQATT, CDR2 SNEGSKA (reference sequence). The CDR3 sequence: CSALLVRSYNEQYF. CDR3 coding DNA: TGCAGTGCCCTACTAGTCCGCTCCTACAATGAGCAGTACTTC.

As regards this clonotype: This sequence may be a read error, since a much larger clone differs from it by one base. The chain links TRBV28 to TRBJ2-1; 8 positions match TRBD2. This CDR3 comprises 14 residues. The ends lost 7 bases at V and 10 bases at J; junction bases unmatched: 12. CDR1 is MDHEN and CDR2 is SYDVKM in the germline V gene. The CDR3 DNA is TGTGCCAGCACCGAAGCGGGGGTGACCTACGAGCAGTTCTTC. It codes for CASTEAGVTYEQFF.

This clonotype occurred a few times. The genes are TRBV5-1 and TRBJ1-5; D ambiguous. CDR3 length: 14 amino acids. With 8 bases removed from V and 7 bases from J, the gap between germline ends came to 19 bases. Germline-derived CDR1 and CDR2 are SGHRS and YFSETQ. As DNA, the CDR3 is TGCGCCAGTACCTTTGACGCGGGTGGGCAGCCCCAGCATTTT. It yields the protein CASTFDAGGQPQHF.

This clonotype occurred a few times. A much larger clone differs from this one at a single base, so this may be a read error. The CDR3 sequence is CASSPSGSSYNEQYF. DNA of the CDR3: TGTGCCAGTAGTCCTAGCGGGAGCTCCTACAATGAGCAGTACTTC. The rearrangement links TRBV19 to TRBJ2-1, with 10 positions matching TRBD2. The end of the DNA aligns better with TRBJ2-7, so the J call may be wrong. The germline V gene has CDR1 LNHDA and CDR2 SQIVND (reference sequence). The CDR3 consists of 15 residues.